This T cell receptor (beta chain) was obtained from a study of beta chain features in type 1 diabetes. The length of the CDR3 is 15 residues. The germline CDR1 and CDR2 sequences are ENHRY and SYGVKD. Deletions cut 7 bases from V and 4 bases from J, with 17 bases between. Purities over 98% were achieved in all sorted populations. Only a few counts were recorded for this clone. Its antigen is unidentified. Sequenced material consisted of expressed TCRB transcripts (all of the isolated RNA was reverse transcribed). Here immunoSEQ multiplex PCR was the method, and the copy in TCRdb shows in-frame clones only, minus some. Here the sample spans some 700,000 clones, around 15% being singletons. Study-level points and caveats: TCRB CDR3 length was moderately but significantly reduced in all four CD4+ subsets of Type 1 diabetes patients. The study notes PCR might favor shorter templates equally in patients and controls. Insertions were fewer and deletions more numerous at VDJ junctions in type 1 diabetes patients.

This receptor was identified in a man between 18 and 35 years old with type 1 diabetes. The chain combines TRBV10-3 with TRBJ2-1; D is perhaps TRBD1 or TRBD2 (5 bases each). The sample was naive CD4+ T cells from blood. CDR3 loop: CAITAGTTTYNEQFF. In DNA form, the CDR3 reads TGTGCCATCACCGCCGGGACCACGACATACAATGAGCAGTTCTTC.